One sample yielded the 18 T cell receptor beta chains listed below, sequenced in a study of blood T cell repertoires in COVID-19. Here immunoSEQ multiplex PCR was the method, and the copy in TCRdb shows in-frame clones only, minus some. The sample yields 370,000 or so clones, approximately 87% seen once. Sequencing input: PBMCs or T cells enriched from blood (not recorded which). These receptors originate from a man aged 25 to 40 who had recovered from COVID-19.

The V and J genes are TRBV7-2 and TRBJ2-1; 9 positions agree with TRBD1. The length of the CDR3 is 17 residues. With 2 bases clipped from V and 7 bases from J, the junction kept 12 bases outside the gene matches. Germline V lookup: CDR1 SGHTA, CDR2 FQGNSA. The CDR3 loop is CASSLFSGTGFMNEQFF. CDR3 in DNA: TGTGCCAGCAGCTTATTTTCCGGGACAGGGTTTATGAATGAGCAGTTCTTC.

The rearrangement uses TRBV10-1 and TRBJ1-1; no firm D call. Trimming took off 3 bases at V and 5 bases at J, with 7 bases between the two ends. From germline, CDR1 is WNHNN and CDR2 SYGVQD (reference sequence). There are 12 residues in the CDR3. The DNA for the CDR3 is TGCGCCAGCAGTGACGGTTGGACTGAAGCTTTCTTT. The encoded protein is CASSDGWTEAFF.

The V and J genes are TRBV5-1 and TRBJ2-5, with 7 bases aligning to TRBD1. With V trimmed by 5 bases and J by 3 bases, 7 bases remained unmatched. The CDR3 covers 14 residues. Germline V gives CDR1 SGHRS, CDR2 YFSETQ. CDR3 DNA: TGCGCCAGCAGTCAAGGGACAGCCGAAGAGACCCAGTACTTC. Encoded protein: CASSQGTAEETQYF.

This chain uses TRBV7-9 with TRBJ1-2; the D is unclear. Germline CDR1 SEHNR, CDR2 FQNEAQ (reference sequence). V was trimmed by 7 bases and J by 4 bases, leaving 7 bases between them. The CDR3 is 11 amino acids. In DNA, the CDR3 is TGTGCCAGCACGGTTCTCTATGGCTACACCTTC. Translating it yields CASTVLYGYTF.

The chain links TRBV3-1 (or the pseudogene TRBV3-2) to TRBJ1-1; TRBD1 is a possible D gene (6 bases). This CDR3 is built from 14 residues. The germline CDR1 and CDR2 sequences are LGHDT and YNNKEL (reference sequence). V was shortened by 3 bases and J by 1 base, with 9 bases between the two germline ends. CDR3 region: CASSHAQGNTEAFF. As DNA, the CDR3 is TGTGCCAGCAGCCACGCACAGGGGAACACTGAAGCTTTCTTT.

The CDR3 coding sequence is TGTGCCAGCACCCCAGATGGCTATGGCTACACCTTC. Amino acid sequence: CASTPDGYGYTF. The V and J genes are TRBV27 and TRBJ1-2; D ambiguous. Trimming took off 7 bases at V and 4 bases at J, with 10 bases between the two ends. Per the germline V gene, CDR1 is MNHEY and CDR2 is SMNVEV (reference sequence). CDR3 size: 12 residues.

The chain has TRBV27 and TRBJ2-5; 10 bases map to TRBD1. V dropped 3 bases and J dropped 5; count of bases not matched to a gene: 15. Germline V gene sequence: CDR1 MNHEY, CDR2 SMNVEV (reference sequence). The CDR3 runs 18 residues. The chain's CDR3 is CASSFRKKGQGFGETQYF. Written as DNA, the CDR3 is TGTGCCAGCAGTTTCCGAAAAAAGGGACAGGGGTTTGGGGAGACCCAGTACTTC.

The V gene is TRBV25-1, the J gene TRBJ2-2; TRBD2 matches at 7 bases. Looked up from germline, CDR1 is MGHDK and CDR2 is SYGVNS. The CDR3 extends over 16 amino acids. V gave up 7 bases and J gave up 7 bases; unmatched junction bases: 15. The DNA for the CDR3 is TGTGCCAGCACCCCCACGGGGAGGGAAAGGGTCGGGGAGCTGTTTTTT. Translated: CASTPTGRERVGELFF.

This clone was found once. The rearrangement uses TRBV4-1 and TRBJ1-6; TRBD1 might be the D (5 bases). This CDR3 region has 18 residues. Germline loops: CDR1 MGHRA, CDR2 YSYEKL. The V gene lost 0 bases and the J gene lost 0 bases, with 12 bases spanning the gap. CDR3 residues: CASSQDIRGSSYNSPLHF. In nucleotides, the CDR3 is TGCGCCAGCAGCCAAGATATTCGGGGGAGCTCCTATAATTCACCCCTCCACTTT.

CDR3 protein: CASSSRSTGPVAKNIQYF. Written as DNA, the CDR3 is TGTGCCAGCAGCTCACGTTCGACAGGTCCGGTGGCCAAAAACATTCAGTACTTC. The V gene is TRBV7-2, the J gene TRBJ2-4; TRBD1 is a possible D gene (6 bases). CDR3 length: 18 amino acids. The V and J ends lost 4 bases and 1 base respectively, with 20 bases between them. Germline CDR1 is SGHTA and CDR2 is FQGNSA.

The rearrangement uses TRBV6-5 and TRBJ2-4; a possible D gene is TRBD1 (6 bases). V shed 4 bases and J shed 9 bases, with 10 bases lying between them. This CDR3 spans 12 amino acids. The germline gives CDR1 MNHEY, CDR2 SVGAGI. Written as DNA, the CDR3 is TGTGCCAGCAGTTTCCCCAGGGGCATTCAGTACTTC. Encoded protein: CASSFPRGIQYF.

The V call is TRBV12-3 or TRBV12-4, the J call TRBJ1-2, with 8 bases that match TRBD1. The V gene end was trimmed by 4 bases and the J gene end by 8 bases; junction bases not matched to a gene: 3. CDR3 length: 12 amino acids. CDR3 nucleotide sequence: TGTGCCAGCAGTTCGACAGGGGTCGGCTACACCTTC. Amino acids: CASSSTGVGYTF.

The chain couples TRBV10-2 to TRBJ2-5; TRBD1 aligns across 7 bases. The CDR3 is 13 amino acids. Germline values: CDR1 WSHSY, CDR2 SAAADI. V shed 5 bases, J shed 4 bases, and the junction held 4 bases outside the gene matches. CDR3 in amino acids: CASSWDSPETQYF. The CDR3 bases are TGCGCCAGCAGTTGGGACAGCCCAGAGACCCAGTACTTC.

This chain links TRBV4-1 with TRBJ1-5; D gene ambiguous. From germline, CDR1 is MGHRA and CDR2 YSYEKL. V was shortened by 6 bases and J by 4 bases, with 16 bases between the two germline ends. The CDR3 has 15 amino acids. DNA for the CDR3: TGCGCCAGCAGTCCAATTCCGGGATCGAATCAGCCCCAGCATTTT. Translating gives CASSPIPGSNQPQHF.

The rearrangement uses TRBV14 and TRBJ2-1; 7 bases agree with TRBD1. The junction had 4 bases not matched to a gene; V was cut back by 3 bases and J by 2 bases. This CDR3 spans 15 amino acids. Per the germline V gene, CDR1 is SGHDN and CDR2 is FVKESK. The CDR3 DNA is TGTGCCAGCAGCCACCAGGACAGGACCTACAATGAGCAGTTCTTC. Amino acid sequence: CASSHQDRTYNEQFF.

The CDR3, as DNA: TGTGCCAGCGACAGGGGCTACGAGCAGTACTTC. Translated, it gives CASDRGYEQYF. The chain joins TRBV6-5 to TRBJ2-7; 8 bases align to TRBD1. V shed 8 bases and J 3 bases; nucleotides not matched to a gene: 0. The CDR3 totals 11 residues. The germline V gene encodes CDR1 MNHEY and CDR2 SVGAGI.

The chain employs TRBV10-1 and TRBJ2-7, with 7 bases aligning to TRBD1. V shed 2 bases and J 3 bases; nucleotides not matched to a gene: 7. Germline lookup yields CDR1 WNHNN and CDR2 SYGVQD (reference sequence). CDR3 length: 15 amino acids. CDR3 DNA sequence: TGCGCCAGCAGTGAGACTAGGACAGGCGGCTACGAGCAGTACTTC. It codes for CASSETRTGGYEQYF.

J is TRBJ1-2 and V is TRBV12-5, with D uncertain. Trimming pared 1 base from V and 9 bases from J, leaving 12 bases between. Germline CDR1 is LGHNT and CDR2 is FRNRAP. The CDR3 totals 13 residues. The DNA of the CDR3 is TGTGCTAGTGGTTTGGACACCCGAGGAAGCTACACCTTC. It encodes CASGLDTRGSYTF.